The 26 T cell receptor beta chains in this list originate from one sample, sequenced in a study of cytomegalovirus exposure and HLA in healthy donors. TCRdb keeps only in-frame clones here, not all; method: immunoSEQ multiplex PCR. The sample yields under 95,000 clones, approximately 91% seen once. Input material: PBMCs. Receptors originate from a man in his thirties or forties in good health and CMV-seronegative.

The CDR3 DNA is TGCGCCAGCAGCTCGGCCCGGGACAGGGGTACCTACGAGCAGTACTTC. Translating it yields CASSSARDRGTYEQYF. The genes are TRBV5-1 and TRBJ2-7, with 10 bases identical to TRBD1. The ends lost 3 bases at V and 2 bases at J; junction bases unmatched: 8. Germline values: CDR1 SGHRS, CDR2 YFSETQ. This CDR3 has 16 residues.

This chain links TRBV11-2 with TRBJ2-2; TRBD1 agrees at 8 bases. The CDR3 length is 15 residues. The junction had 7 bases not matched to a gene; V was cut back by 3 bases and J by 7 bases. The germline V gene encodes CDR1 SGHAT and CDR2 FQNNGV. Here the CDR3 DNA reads TGTGCCAGCAGCTTGACAGGACAGGGCCACGGGGAGCTGTTTTTT. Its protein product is CASSLTGQGHGELFF.

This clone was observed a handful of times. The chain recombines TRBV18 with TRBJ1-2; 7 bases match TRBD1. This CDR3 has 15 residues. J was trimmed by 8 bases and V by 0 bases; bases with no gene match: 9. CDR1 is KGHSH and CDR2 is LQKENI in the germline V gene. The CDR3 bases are TGTGCCAGCTCACCACCGCAGACAGGGACGGAAGGCTACACCTTC. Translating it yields CASSPPQTGTEGYTF.

The CDR3 loop reads CASSRGLAGLWDQETQYF. As DNA, the CDR3 is TGTGCCAGCAGCAGGGGACTAGCGGGGCTTTGGGACCAAGAGACCCAGTACTTC. The chain employs TRBV7-9 and TRBJ2-5, with TRBD2 matching 13 bases. The CDR3 is 18 residues long. The germline V gene encodes CDR1 SEHNR and CDR2 FQNEAQ (reference sequence). The V segment lost 5 bases and the J segment 0 bases; nucleotides outside the gene matches: 9. Supplemented by reference TRBV7-9 and TRBJ2-5, the full variable domain reads DTGVSQNPRHKITKRGQNVTFRCDPISEHNRLYWYRQTLGQGPEFLTYFQNEAQLEKSRLLSDRFSAERPKGSFSTLEIQRTEQGDSAMYLCASSRGLAGLWDQETQYFGPGTRLLVL.

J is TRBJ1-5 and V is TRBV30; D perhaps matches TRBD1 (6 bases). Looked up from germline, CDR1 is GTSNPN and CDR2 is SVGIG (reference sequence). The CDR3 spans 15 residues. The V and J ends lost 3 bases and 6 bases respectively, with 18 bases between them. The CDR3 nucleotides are TGTGCCTGGAGCTCCCCGGGACAACGGCTTCAGCCCCAGCATTTT. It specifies CAWSSPGQRLQPQHF.

The CDR3 region is CASSSISGGGHNEQFF. CDR3 coding DNA: TGTGCCAGCAGTTCAATTAGCGGGGGGGGACACAATGAGCAGTTCTTC. The chain recombines TRBV28 with TRBJ2-1; 11 bases are a match to TRBD2. Per germline, CDR1 MDHEN and CDR2 SYDVKM. This CDR3 has 16 residues. V was pared by 4 bases and J by 5 bases, with 7 bases of the junction left unmatched.

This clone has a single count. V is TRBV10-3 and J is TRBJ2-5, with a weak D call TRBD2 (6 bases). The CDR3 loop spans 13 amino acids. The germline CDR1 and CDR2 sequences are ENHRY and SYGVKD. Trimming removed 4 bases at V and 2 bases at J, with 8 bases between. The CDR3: CAISGGDQETQYF. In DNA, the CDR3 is TGTGCCATCAGTGGGGGGGATCAAGAGACCCAGTACTTC.

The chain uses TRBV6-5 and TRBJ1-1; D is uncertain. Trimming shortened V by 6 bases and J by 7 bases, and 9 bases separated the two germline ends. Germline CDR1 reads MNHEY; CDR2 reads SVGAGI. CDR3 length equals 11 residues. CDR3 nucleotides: TGTGCCAGCAGCCACAGCGGTGAAGCTTTCTTT. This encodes CASSHSGEAFF.

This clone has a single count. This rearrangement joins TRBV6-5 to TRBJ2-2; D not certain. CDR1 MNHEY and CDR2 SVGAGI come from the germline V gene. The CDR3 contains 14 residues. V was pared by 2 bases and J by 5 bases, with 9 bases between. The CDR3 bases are TGTGCCAGCAGTTACAGAGCTCCGACCGGGGAGCTGTTTTTT. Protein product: CASSYRAPTGELFF.

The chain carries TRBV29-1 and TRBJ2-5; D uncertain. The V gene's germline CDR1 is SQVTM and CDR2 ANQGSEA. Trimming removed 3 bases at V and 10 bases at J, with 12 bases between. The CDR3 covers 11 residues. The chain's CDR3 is CSVDPQTGQYF. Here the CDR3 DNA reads TGCAGCGTTGATCCCCAGACGGGCCAGTACTTC.

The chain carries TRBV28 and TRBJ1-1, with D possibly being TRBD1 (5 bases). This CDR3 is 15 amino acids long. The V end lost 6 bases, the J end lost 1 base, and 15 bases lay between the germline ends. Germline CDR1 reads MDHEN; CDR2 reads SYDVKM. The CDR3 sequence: CASRDQGIGNTEAFF. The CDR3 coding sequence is TGTGCCAGCAGGGACCAGGGAATAGGGAACACTGAAGCTTTCTTT. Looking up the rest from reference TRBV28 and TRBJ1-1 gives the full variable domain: DVKVTQSSRYLVKRTGEKVFLECVQDMDHENMFWYRQDPGLGLRLIYFSYDVKMKEKGDIPEGYSVSREKKERFSLILESASTNQTSMYLCASRDQGIGNTEAFFGQGTRLTVV.

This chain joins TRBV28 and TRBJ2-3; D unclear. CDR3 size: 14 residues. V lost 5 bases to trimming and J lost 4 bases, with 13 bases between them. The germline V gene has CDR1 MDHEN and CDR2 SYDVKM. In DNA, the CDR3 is TGTGCCAGCAGTCCTCGGATGGGCGCAGATACGCAGTATTTT. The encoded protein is CASSPRMGADTQYF.

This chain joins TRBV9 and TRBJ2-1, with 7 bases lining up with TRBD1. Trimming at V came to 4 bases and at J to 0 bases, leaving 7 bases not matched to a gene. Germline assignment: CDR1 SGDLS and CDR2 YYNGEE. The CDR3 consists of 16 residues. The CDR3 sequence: CASSLTGLGSYNEQFF. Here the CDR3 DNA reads TGTGCCAGCAGCTTGACAGGGTTGGGCTCCTACAATGAGCAGTTCTTC.

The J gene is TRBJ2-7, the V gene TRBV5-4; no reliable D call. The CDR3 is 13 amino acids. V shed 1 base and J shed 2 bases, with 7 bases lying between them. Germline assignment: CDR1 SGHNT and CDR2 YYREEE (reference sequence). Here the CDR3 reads CASSLTGTYEQYF. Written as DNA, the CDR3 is TGTGCCAGCAGCTTGACGGGTACCTACGAGCAGTACTTC.

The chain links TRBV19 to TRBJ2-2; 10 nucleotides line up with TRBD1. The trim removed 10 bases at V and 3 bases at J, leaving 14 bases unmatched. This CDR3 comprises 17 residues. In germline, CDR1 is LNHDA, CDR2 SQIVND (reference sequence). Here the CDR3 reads CATQGRPGQGYTGELFF. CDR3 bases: TGTGCCACCCAAGGGAGACCGGGACAGGGGTACACCGGGGAGCTGTTTTTT.

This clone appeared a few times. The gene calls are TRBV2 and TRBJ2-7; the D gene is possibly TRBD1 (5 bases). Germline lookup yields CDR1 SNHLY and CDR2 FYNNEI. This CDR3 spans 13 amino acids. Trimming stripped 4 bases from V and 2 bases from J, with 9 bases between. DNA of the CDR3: TGTGCCAGCAGTGTGGCAGGGACCTACGAGCAGTACTTC. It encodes CASSVAGTYEQYF.

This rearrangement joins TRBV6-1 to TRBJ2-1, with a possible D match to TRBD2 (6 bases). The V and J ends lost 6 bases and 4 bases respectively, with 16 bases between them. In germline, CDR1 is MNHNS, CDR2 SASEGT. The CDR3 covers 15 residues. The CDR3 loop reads CASRGRGTPYNEQFF. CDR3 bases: TGTGCCAGCAGAGGACGGGGGACCCCTTACAATGAGCAGTTCTTC.

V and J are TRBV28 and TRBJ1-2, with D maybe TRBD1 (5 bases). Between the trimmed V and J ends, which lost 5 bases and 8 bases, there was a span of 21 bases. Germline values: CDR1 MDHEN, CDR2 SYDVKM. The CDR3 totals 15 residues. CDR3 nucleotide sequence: TGTGCCAGCAGTCTCCCAGGGAGTGGGAGGGTGGGCTACACCTTC. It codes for CASSLPGSGRVGYTF.

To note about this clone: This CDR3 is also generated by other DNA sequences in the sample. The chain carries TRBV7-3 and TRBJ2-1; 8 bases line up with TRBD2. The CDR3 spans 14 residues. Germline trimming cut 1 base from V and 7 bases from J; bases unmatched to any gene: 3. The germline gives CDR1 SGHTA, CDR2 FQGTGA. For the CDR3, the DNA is TGTGCCAGCAGCTTAAGTTCTAGCGGGAATGAGCAGTTCTTC. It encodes CASSLSSSGNEQFF.

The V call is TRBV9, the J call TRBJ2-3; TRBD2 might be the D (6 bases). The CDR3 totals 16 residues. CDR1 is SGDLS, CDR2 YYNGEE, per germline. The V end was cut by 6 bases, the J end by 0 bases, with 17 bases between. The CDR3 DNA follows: TGTGCCAGCAACCTGCCAGGGCGGGGAAGCACAGATACGCAGTATTTT. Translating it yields CASNLPGRGSTDTQYF.

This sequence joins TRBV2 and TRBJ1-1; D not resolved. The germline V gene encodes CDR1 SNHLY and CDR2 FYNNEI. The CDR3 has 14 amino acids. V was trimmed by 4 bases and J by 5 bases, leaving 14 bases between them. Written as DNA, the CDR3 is TGTGCCAGCAGTGCCCCGGGCTCGGGGACTGAAGCTTTCTTT. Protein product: CASSAPGSGTEAFF.

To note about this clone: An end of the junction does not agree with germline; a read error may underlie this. CDR3 region: CASSDSGTERYEQYF. The CDR3 nucleotides are TGTGCCAGCAGTGACTCCGGGACTGAACGCTACGAGCAGTACTTC. The rearrangement links TRBV6-5 to TRBJ2-7, with a tentative D call TRBD2 (6 bases). The CDR3 spans 15 residues. Looked up from germline, CDR1 is MNHEY and CDR2 is SVGAGI.

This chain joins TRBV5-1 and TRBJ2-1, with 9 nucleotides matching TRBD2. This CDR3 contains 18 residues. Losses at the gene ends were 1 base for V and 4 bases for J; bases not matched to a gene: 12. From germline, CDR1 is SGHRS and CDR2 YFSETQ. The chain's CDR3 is CASSLNSGSPTDYNEQFF. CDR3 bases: TGCGCCAGCAGCTTGAATAGCGGGAGTCCAACGGATTACAATGAGCAGTTCTTC.

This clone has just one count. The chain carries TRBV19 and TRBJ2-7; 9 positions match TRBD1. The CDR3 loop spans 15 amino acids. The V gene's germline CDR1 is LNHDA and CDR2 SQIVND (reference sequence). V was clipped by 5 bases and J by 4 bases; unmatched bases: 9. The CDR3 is CASSFSTTGGYEQYF. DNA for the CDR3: TGTGCCAGTAGTTTTTCTACGACAGGGGGGTACGAGCAGTACTTC.

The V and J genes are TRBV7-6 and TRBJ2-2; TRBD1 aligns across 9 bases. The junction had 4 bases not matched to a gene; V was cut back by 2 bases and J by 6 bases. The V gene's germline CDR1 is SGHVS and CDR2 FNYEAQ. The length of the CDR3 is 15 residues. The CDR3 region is CASSLTGTGPGELFF. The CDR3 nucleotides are TGTGCCAGCAGCTTAACCGGGACAGGGCCCGGGGAGCTGTTTTTT.

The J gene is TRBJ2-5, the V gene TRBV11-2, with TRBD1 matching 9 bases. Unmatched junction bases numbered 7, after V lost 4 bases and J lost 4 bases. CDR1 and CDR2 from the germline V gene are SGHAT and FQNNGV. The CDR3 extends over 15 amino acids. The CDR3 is CASSSGDRVPETQYF. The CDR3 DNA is TGTGCCAGCAGCTCAGGGGACAGGGTCCCAGAGACCCAGTACTTC. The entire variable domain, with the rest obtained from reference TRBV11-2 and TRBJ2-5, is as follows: EAGVAQSPRYKIIEKRQSVAFWCNPISGHATLYWYQQILGQGPKLLIQFQNNGVVDDSQLPKDRFSAERLKGVDSTLKIQPAKLEDSAVYLCASSSGDRVPETQYFGPGTRLLVL.